The 27 T cell receptor beta chains below were found in one sample sequenced in a study of T cells after posttransplantation cyclophosphamide. The table came from immunoSEQ multiplex PCR; TCRdb's copy has only in-frame clones and leaves some out. The data contain 45,000 or so clones, 92% of them seen just once; the ten biggest clones take up approximately 3.1%. Sequencing was performed on PBMCs. These receptors were taken from a woman aged 45-65 years in good health and a related stem cell transplant donor.

V and J are TRBV7-9 and TRBJ2-7; tentative D call: TRBD2 (5 bases). Trimming left V 1 base short and J 2 bases short, with 21 bases between. CDR1 is SEHNR, CDR2 FQNEAQ, per germline (reference sequence). This CDR3 contains 18 residues. The CDR3 region has the DNA TGTGCCAGCAGCTTAGGAAATTTCCGGGCGGGTGTTCCCTACGAGCAGTACTTC. It codes for CASSLGNFRAGVPYEQYF.

This clone is a singleton in its sample. The chain combines TRBV10-1 with TRBJ1-1; D call uncertain. Germline assignment: CDR1 WNHNN and CDR2 SYGVQD (reference sequence). V was shortened by 3 bases and J by 0 bases, with 5 bases between the two germline ends. The CDR3 consists of 13 residues. In DNA form, the CDR3 reads TGCGCCAGCAGTGATAAAATGAACACTGAAGCTTTCTTT. It codes for CASSDKMNTEAFF.

V is TRBV27 and J is TRBJ2-7; tentatively, D is TRBD1 (5 bases). Deletions cut 4 bases from V and 1 base from J, with 20 bases between. From germline, CDR1 is MNHEY and CDR2 SMNVEV (reference sequence). The CDR3 length is 17 residues. CDR3 loop: CASSYGLLLDKSYEQYF. The CDR3 nucleotides are TGTGCCAGCAGTTACGGCCTTCTGCTGGACAAATCCTACGAGCAGTACTTC.

The J gene is TRBJ1-1, the V gene TRBV15; 7 bases align to TRBD1. Unmatched junction bases numbered 3, after V lost 0 bases and J lost 8 bases. Germline V gene lookup returns CDR1 LNHNV and CDR2 YYDKDF (reference sequence). The CDR3 length is 13 residues. The CDR3 spells CATSRDRGAEAFF. The DNA of the CDR3 is TGTGCCACCAGCAGAGACAGGGGGGCAGAAGCTTTCTTT.

The chain employs TRBV27 and TRBJ2-3, with 9 bases fitting TRBD2. This CDR3 contains 16 residues. The V segment lost 5 bases and the J segment 1 base; nucleotides outside the gene matches: 7. The germline V gene encodes CDR1 MNHEY and CDR2 SMNVEV (reference sequence). The CDR3 coding sequence is TGTGCCAGCAGTACTTTCCAGCGGGGGGGCACAGATACGCAGTATTTT. It is translated as CASSTFQRGGTDTQYF.

This chain connects TRBV9 to TRBJ2-2; no definite D call. V was clipped by 0 bases and J by 6 bases, with 21 bases between them. Germline V CDR1 and CDR2: SGDLS, YYNGEE. The CDR3 contains 18 residues. CDR3 coding DNA: TGTGCCAGCAGCGTAGTGGGTACTACTGGGTCTTTTGCCGGGGAGCTGTTTTTT. Residues: CASSVVGTTGSFAGELFF. The complete variable domain, with remaining parts taken from reference TRBV9 and TRBJ2-2, reads DSGVTQTPKHLITATGQRVTLRCSPRSGDLSVYWYQQSLDQGLQFLIQYYNGEERAKGNILERFSAQQFPDLHSELNLSSLELGDSALYFCASSVVGTTGSFAGELFFGEGSRLTVL.

The chain combines TRBV13 with TRBJ1-3; D unclear. CDR3 length: 15 residues. The V gene's germline CDR1 is PRHDT and CDR2 FYEKMQ (reference sequence). Trimming stripped 3 bases from V and 2 bases from J, with 11 bases between. CDR3 nucleotide sequence: TGTGCCAGCAGCTTCCCCCTCGGAGCTGGAAACACCATATATTTT. It translates to CASSFPLGAGNTIYF. Full variable domain (missing parts from reference TRBV13 and TRBJ1-3): AAGVIQSPRHLIKEKRETATLKCYPIPRHDTVYWYQQGPGQDPQFLISFYEKMQSDKGSIPDRFSAQQFSDYHSELNMSSLELGDSALYFCASSFPLGAGNTIYFGEGSWLTVV.

V usage is TRBV18 and J usage is TRBJ1-1, with 10 bases fitting TRBD1. This CDR3 contains 14 residues. Germline values: CDR1 KGHSH, CDR2 LQKENI. The V gene end was trimmed by 3 bases and the J gene end by 4 bases; junction bases not matched to a gene: 2. In nucleotides, the CDR3 is TGTGCCAGCTCACCGGGACAGGGGACCACTGAAGCTTTCTTT. Protein product: CASSPGQGTTEAFF.

The count of this clone is one. This CDR3 is also generated by other DNA sequences in the sample. J is TRBJ1-1 and V is TRBV25-1, with D possibly being TRBD1 (6 bases). CDR1 is MGHDK and CDR2 is SYGVNS in the germline V gene. The CDR3 extends over 13 amino acids. V lost 6 bases, J lost 0 bases, and 8 bases lay in between. CDR3 in DNA: TGTGCCAGCAGAGGACAGCTGAACACTGAAGCTTTCTTT. It specifies CASRGQLNTEAFF. Drawing the rest from reference TRBV25-1 and TRBJ1-1, the complete variable domain is EADIYQTPRYLVIGTGKKITLECSQTMGHDKMYWYQQDPGMELHLIHYSYGVNSTEKGDLSSESTVSRIRTEHFPLTLESARPSHTSQYLCASRGQLNTEAFFGQGTRLTVV.

J is TRBJ2-3 and V is TRBV5-1; TRBD2 aligns across 13 bases. V trimming: 3 bases; J trimming: 4 bases; junction bases outside the gene matches: 8. This CDR3 comprises 17 residues. Germline values: CDR1 SGHRS, CDR2 YFSETQ. Here the CDR3 DNA reads TGCGCCAGCAGCTCTCGGACTAGCGGGAGAGGGTCAGATACGCAGTATTTT. Encoded protein: CASSSRTSGRGSDTQYF.

The chain joins TRBV6-1 to TRBJ2-3; weak D call: TRBD1 (6 bases). From germline, CDR1 is MNHNS and CDR2 SASEGT. The CDR3 covers 14 residues. Trimming took off 11 bases at V and 6 bases at J, with 21 bases between the two ends. The CDR3 loop is CASKGVEGSDTQYF. The CDR3 DNA sequence: TGTGCCTCAAAGGGGGTAGAGGGGTCGGATACGCAGTATTTT.

V usage is TRBV10-3 and J usage is TRBJ1-3; TRBD1 might be the D (5 bases). Germline V gives CDR1 ENHRY, CDR2 SYGVKD. Trimming took 1 base from V and 1 from J, leaving 8 bases between them. This CDR3 is 15 amino acids long. In DNA form, the CDR3 reads TGTGCCATCAGTGAGTGGGGGGAGTCTGGAAACACCATATATTTT. Amino acid sequence: CAISEWGESGNTIYF.

This chain connects TRBV7-6 to TRBJ2-1, with TRBD1 matching 12 bases. The CDR3 contains 16 residues. The trim removed 5 bases at V and 3 bases at J, leaving 5 bases unmatched. CDR1 and CDR2 from the germline V gene are SGHVS and FNYEAQ. This CDR3 reads CASSLGTGGRYNEQFF. CDR3 coding DNA: TGTGCCAGCAGCCTTGGGACAGGGGGCCGCTACAATGAGCAGTTCTTC.

On this clone: The same CDR3 is also encoded by other DNA sequences in this sample. The chain employs TRBV6-5 and TRBJ1-6; TRBD1 agrees at 7 bases. Germline V gives CDR1 MNHEY, CDR2 SVGAGI. CDR3 size: 14 residues. Trimming removed 7 bases from V and 6 bases from J; junction bases left unmatched: 6. Written as DNA, the CDR3 is TGTGCCAGCAACAACGGGACAGTTAATTCACCCCTCCACTTT. Protein product: CASNNGTVNSPLHF.

The chain recombines TRBV11-3 with TRBJ1-5, with 7 positions matching TRBD1. The CDR3 length is 20 residues. Germline V CDR1 and CDR2: SGHNT, YENEEA. The junction had 15 bases not matched to a gene; V was cut back by 0 bases and J by 1 base. CDR3 residues: CASSLDRSNRGSGSNQPQHF. The CDR3 region has the DNA TGTGCCAGCAGCTTAGATCGGAGTAACAGGGGCTCCGGGAGCAATCAGCCCCAGCATTTT.

The rearrangement joins TRBV5-4 to TRBJ2-3, with 10 bases matching TRBD2. The CDR3 spans 15 residues. The germline V gene encodes CDR1 SGHNT and CDR2 YYREEE (reference sequence). Trimming at V came to 1 base and at J to 6 bases, leaving 5 bases not matched to a gene. The CDR3 sequence is CASSLIGLAEDTQYF. CDR3 in DNA: TGTGCCAGCAGCTTGATCGGACTAGCGGAGGATACGCAGTATTTT.

V usage is TRBV5-4 and J usage is TRBJ1-2; D ambiguous. Trimming left V 4 bases short and J 6 bases short, with 28 bases between. CDR3 size: 18 residues. Looked up from germline, CDR1 is SGHNT and CDR2 is YYREEE (reference sequence). CDR3: CASSPGGTAAERLHGYTF. The CDR3 region has the DNA TGTGCCAGCAGCCCCGGAGGTACGGCAGCGGAGAGGTTGCATGGCTACACCTTC.

In this sample, this clone turned up a few times. The chain uses TRBV11-2 and TRBJ1-2; 11 nucleotides match TRBD1. The CDR3 length is 14 residues. The V segment lost 4 bases and the J segment 3 bases; nucleotides outside the gene matches: 1. Looked up from germline, CDR1 is SGHAT and CDR2 is FQNNGV. CDR3 protein: CASSSGQGDYGYTF. The CDR3 DNA sequence: TGTGCCAGCAGCTCGGGACAGGGGGACTATGGCTACACCTTC.

This chain links TRBV19 with TRBJ1-1, with a possible D match to TRBD1 (6 bases). The CDR3 length is 13 residues. V lost 5 bases to trimming and J lost 4 bases, with 11 bases between them. CDR1 is LNHDA, CDR2 SQIVND, per germline (reference sequence). The CDR3, as DNA: TGTGCCAGTAGTCTAGGGGGGGGCACTGAAGCTTTCTTT. Translated, it gives CASSLGGGTEAFF.

The gene calls are TRBV30 and TRBJ2-6; 7 bases are shared with TRBD1. The V gene end was trimmed by 0 bases and the J gene end by 4 bases; junction bases not matched to a gene: 9. The CDR3 loop spans 17 amino acids. The germline V gene has CDR1 GTSNPN and CDR2 SVGIG (reference sequence). CDR3 DNA: TGTGCCTGGAGTGTAGAGAAGGGGGCGTACGGGGCCAACGTCCTGACTTTC. Residues: CAWSVEKGAYGANVLTF.

The V and J genes are TRBV5-6 and TRBJ1-1; possibly TRBD1 for D (5 bases). V lost 0 bases and J 11 bases, leaving 11 bases between the germline ends. Germline V CDR1 and CDR2: SGHDT, YYEEEE. This CDR3 has 12 residues. The CDR3 DNA reads as TGTGCCAGCAGCTTGGGGACAATGAGGGCTTTCTTT. Its translation: CASSLGTMRAFF.

The V call is TRBV5-1, the J call TRBJ2-5, with 7 bases matching TRBD1. In germline, CDR1 is SGHRS, CDR2 YFSETQ. The junction had 2 bases not matched to a gene; V was cut back by 5 bases and J by 1 base. The CDR3 is made up of 13 amino acids. The CDR3 DNA reads as TGCGCCAGCAGGGGGACAGTCCAAGAGACCCAGTACTTC. This translates into CASRGTVQETQYF.

CDR3 coding DNA: TGTGCCAGCAGGGACTATTCAGATACGCAGTATTTT. Its protein product is CASRDYSDTQYF. The chain uses TRBV6-5 and TRBJ2-3; possible D gene TRBD2, 6 bases. Trimming pared 6 bases from V and 4 bases from J, leaving 8 bases between. In germline, CDR1 is MNHEY, CDR2 SVGAGI. The length of the CDR3 is 12 residues.

CDR3 region: CASSIGSVSTDTQYF. The CDR3 DNA follows: TGTGCCAGTAGTATTGGTAGCGTAAGCACAGATACGCAGTATTTT. The chain links TRBV19 to TRBJ2-3, with a possible D match to TRBD2 (5 bases). Per the germline V gene, CDR1 is LNHDA and CDR2 is SQIVND (reference sequence). The CDR3 totals 15 residues. Trimming removed 3 bases from V and 0 bases from J, with 10 bases in between.

This rearrangement joins TRBV5-1 to TRBJ2-7; D is unclear. Trimming left V 4 bases short and J 6 bases short, with 11 bases between. Germline values: CDR1 SGHRS, CDR2 YFSETQ. The CDR3 is 12 residues long. CDR3 nucleotide sequence: TGCGCCAGCAGCCTCACGCCACTCGAGCAGTACTTC. Translated: CASSLTPLEQYF.

This chain joins TRBV7-9 and TRBJ2-2; tentatively, D is TRBD1 (6 bases). Germline V gene data show CDR1 as SEHNR and CDR2 as FQNEAQ (reference sequence). This CDR3 has 14 residues. The ends were cut back, 1 base at V and 7 bases at J, with 10 bases in the middle. The DNA of the CDR3 is TGTGCCAGCAGCTTAGGACAGGCAGGCGGGGAGCTGTTTTTT. Residues: CASSLGQAGGELFF. The complete variable domain, with remaining parts taken from reference TRBV7-9 and TRBJ2-2, reads DTGVSQNPRHKITKRGQNVTFRCDPISEHNRLYWYRQTLGQGPEFLTYFQNEAQLEKSRLLSDRFSAERPKGSFSTLEIQRTEQGDSAMYLCASSLGQAGGELFFGEGSRLTVL.

The V call is TRBV5-6, the J call TRBJ2-1; 7 bases match TRBD2. This CDR3 has 15 amino acids. The junction had 12 bases not matched to a gene; V was cut back by 4 bases and J by 8 bases. The germline V gene has CDR1 SGHDT and CDR2 YYEEEE. Written as DNA, the CDR3 is TGTGCCAGCAGCCCCCCATTGACTAGCCGGGATGAGCAGTTCTTC. Translation: CASSPPLTSRDEQFF. Full variable domain (outside the CDR3, taken from reference TRBV5-6 and TRBJ2-1): DAGVTQSPTHLIKTRGQQVTLRCSPKSGHDTVSWYQQALGQGPQFIFQYYEEEERQRGNFPDRFSGHQFPNYSSELNVNALLLGDSALYLCASSPPLTSRDEQFFGPGTRLTVL.